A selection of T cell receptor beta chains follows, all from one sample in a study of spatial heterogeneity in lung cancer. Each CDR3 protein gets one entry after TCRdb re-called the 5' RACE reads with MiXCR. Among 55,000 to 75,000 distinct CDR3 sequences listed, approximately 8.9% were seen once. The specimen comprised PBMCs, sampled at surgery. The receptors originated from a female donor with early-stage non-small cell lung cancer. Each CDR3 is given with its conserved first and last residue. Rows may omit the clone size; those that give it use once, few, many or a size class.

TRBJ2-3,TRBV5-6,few,CASRPGQSTDTQYF
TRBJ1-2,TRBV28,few,CASRTGTVNYGYTF
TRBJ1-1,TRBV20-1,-,CSASRDRNTEAFF
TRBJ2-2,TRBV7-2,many,CASSSYWDGNTGELFF
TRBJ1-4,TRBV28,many,CASSATGGTNEKLFF
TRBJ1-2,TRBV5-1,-,CASSLTGEYGYTF
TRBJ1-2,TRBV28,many,CASSLRQNYGYTF
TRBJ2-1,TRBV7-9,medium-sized,CASSLGAGAGEQFF
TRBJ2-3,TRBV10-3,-,CAIRTDTTDTQYF
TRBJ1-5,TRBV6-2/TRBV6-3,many,CASSRNRGNQPQHF
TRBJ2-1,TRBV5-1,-,CASSYLTSEQFF
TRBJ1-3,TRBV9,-,CASSPDFSTRSGNTIYF
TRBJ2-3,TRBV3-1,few,CASSRLAGSTDTQYF
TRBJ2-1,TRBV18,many,CASSPVVEQFF
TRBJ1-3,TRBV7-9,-,CASSSRLISGNTIYF
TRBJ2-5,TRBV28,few,CASSLRTGDSRETQYF
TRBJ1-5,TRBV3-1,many,CASSQDRDQPQHF
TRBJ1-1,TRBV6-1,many,CASRRQGKNTEAFF
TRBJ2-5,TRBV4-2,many,CASSPGLEETQYF
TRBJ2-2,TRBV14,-,CASSVRQVGTGELFF
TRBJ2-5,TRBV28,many,CASRPSGARETQYF
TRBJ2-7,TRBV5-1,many,CASSSLTSGRLGFYEQYF
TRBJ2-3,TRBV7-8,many,CASSEDAGYRDTQYF
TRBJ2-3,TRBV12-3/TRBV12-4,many,CASSFVGGGTDTQYF
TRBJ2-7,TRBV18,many,CASSLQDSPYEQYF
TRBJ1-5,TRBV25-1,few,CASRNNGQGGEPQHF
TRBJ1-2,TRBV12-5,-,CASGPAGDYGYTF
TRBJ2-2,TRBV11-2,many,CASSPSRATPTGELFF
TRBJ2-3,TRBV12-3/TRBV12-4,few,CASSRRGWGLGGTDTQYF
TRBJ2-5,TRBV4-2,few,CASSQQQGGQETQYF
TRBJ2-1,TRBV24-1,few,CATSGTSGRATYEQFF
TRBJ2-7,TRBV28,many,CASSLGSSYEQYF
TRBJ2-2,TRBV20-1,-,CSAGTGNTGELFF
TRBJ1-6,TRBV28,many,CASSNPGQGLTSYPLHF
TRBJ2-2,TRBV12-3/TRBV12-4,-,CASSLRQGEVRELFF
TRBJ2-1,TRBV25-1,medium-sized,CASSDNSGGIYNEQFF
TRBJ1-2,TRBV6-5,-,CASSYSSGRTGLWADGYTF
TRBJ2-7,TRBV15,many,CATSGSAAGGGPEQYF
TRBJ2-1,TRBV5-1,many,CASSPAGASYNEQFF
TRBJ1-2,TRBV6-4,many,CASAPQHYGYTF
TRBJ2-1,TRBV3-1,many,CAEGVASATKNYNEQFF
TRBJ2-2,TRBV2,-,CASSAGTVNTGELFF
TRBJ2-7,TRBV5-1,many,CASSLETEQYF
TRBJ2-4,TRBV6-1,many,CASRNRAPTAKNIQYF
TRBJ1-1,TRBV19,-,CASSPLGSDEAFF
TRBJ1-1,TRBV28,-,CASTYREYTEAFF
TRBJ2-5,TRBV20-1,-,CSARDQSGGARTQYF
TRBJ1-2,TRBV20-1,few,CSARPDRLLYGYTF
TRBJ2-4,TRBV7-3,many,CASSLSGTSSKNIQYF
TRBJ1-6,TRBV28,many,CASSDRDRVSF
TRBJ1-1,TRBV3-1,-,CASSRTDRLVLNTEAFF
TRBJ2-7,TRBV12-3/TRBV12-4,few,CASNLSPGRVYEQYF
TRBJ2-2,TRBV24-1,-,CATSLGGNTGELFF
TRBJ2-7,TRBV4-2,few,CASSQGGFSGSTPYEQYF
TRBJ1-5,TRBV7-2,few,CASSPHGGPQPQHF
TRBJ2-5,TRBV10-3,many,CAIGEETQYF
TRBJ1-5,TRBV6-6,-,CASTPRDGNQPQHF